The next 26 T cell receptor beta chains were all read from a single sample in a study of early T cells in non-severe SARS-CoV-2 infection. TCRdb passed the 5' RACE reads through MiXCR, listing each CDR3 protein once. The sample consists of around 60,000 distinct CDR3 sequences, around 20% of them appearing once. Material: whole blood, obtained at baseline. Receptors were obtained from an adult who was a healthcare worker with PCR-confirmed SARS-CoV-2 infection or an uninfected control (not recorded which).

The rearrangement uses TRBV7-2 and TRBJ1-4; TRBD1 matches at 7 bases. From germline, CDR1 is SGHTA and CDR2 FQGNSA. Unmatched junction bases numbered 4, after V lost 5 bases and J lost 4 bases. The CDR3 is 14 amino acids. CDR3 amino acids: CASSRGQNNEKLFF. CDR3 coding DNA: TGTGCCAGCAGCAGGGGACAGAATAATGAAAAACTGTTTTTT.

The chain links TRBV20-1 to TRBJ2-3; 10 nucleotides agree with TRBD2. The junction had 16 bases not matched to a gene; V was cut back by 6 bases and J by 4 bases. In germline, CDR1 is DFQATT, CDR2 SNEGSKA (reference sequence). CDR3 size: 17 residues. The CDR3 protein is CSAPPGGLAGVADTQYF. Here the CDR3 DNA reads TGCAGTGCGCCCCCCGGTGGGCTAGCGGGGGTGGCAGATACGCAGTATTTT.

The table lists this clonotype with a few counts. The chain employs TRBV10-3 and TRBJ2-3; no reliable D call. The CDR3 has 13 residues. Germline CDR1 reads ENHRY; CDR2 reads SYGVKD. V was trimmed by 2 bases and J by 2 bases, leaving 5 bases between them. CDR3 nucleotide sequence: TGTGCCATCAGTGAGGGTTACACAGATACGCAGTATTTT. Translating it yields CAISEGYTDTQYF.

This clonotype was detected only a few times. The chain couples TRBV28 to TRBJ2-7, with D perhaps matching TRBD1 (5 bases). Trimming left V 3 bases short and J 3 bases short, with 18 bases between. CDR1 and CDR2 from the germline V gene are MDHEN and SYDVKM. The CDR3 extends over 16 amino acids. CDR3 sequence (DNA): TGTGCCAGCAGTTTCGACTTGGGGCCTAAACACTACGAGCAGTACTTC. Its translation: CASSFDLGPKHYEQYF.

This clonotype was detected only a few times. The V and J genes are TRBV5-1 and TRBJ2-7; 9 bases fit TRBD1. Germline CDR1 SGHRS, CDR2 YFSETQ. The CDR3 sequence is 15 residues long. The V and J ends lost 0 bases and 1 base, in that order; junction bases with no gene match: 2. In DNA form, the CDR3 reads TGCGCCAGCAGCTTGGGGGACAGGGCGTCCTACGAGCAGTACTTC. Translating gives CASSLGDRASYEQYF.

The chain's CDR3 is CASSLVRTGELFF. CDR3 DNA: TGTGCCAGCAGCTTAGTTCGAACCGGGGAGCTGTTTTTT. This chain joins TRBV7-9 and TRBJ2-2; no definite D call. In germline, CDR1 is SEHNR, CDR2 FQNEAQ (reference sequence). The CDR3 covers 13 residues. Trimming took off 1 base at V and 5 bases at J, with 5 bases between the two ends.

Many counts were recorded for this clonotype. The chain has TRBV4-3 and TRBJ1-5; perhaps TRBD1 as D (5 bases). CDR1 and CDR2 from the germline V gene are LGHNA and YSLEER. Trimming shortened V by 4 bases and J by 4 bases, and 11 bases separated the two germline ends. The CDR3 covers 14 residues. For the CDR3, the DNA is TGCGCCAGCAGCCGGGGTCAGGGTAATCAGCCCCAGCATTTT. It encodes CASSRGQGNQPQHF.

In its sample, this clonotype was seen a few times. V is TRBV29-1 and J is TRBJ1-1; no reliable D call. The length of the CDR3 is 13 residues. The V gene's germline CDR1 is SQVTM and CDR2 ANQGSEA. V was shortened by 5 bases and J by 1 base, with 11 bases between the two germline ends. The CDR3 is CSVRRDTNTEAFF. The CDR3 nucleotides are TGCAGCGTTAGAAGGGATACGAACACTGAAGCTTTCTTT.

The chain combines TRBV7-2 with TRBJ2-1; perhaps TRBD2 as D (6 bases). This CDR3 contains 14 residues. The V gene's germline CDR1 is SGHTA and CDR2 FQGNSA. The V and J ends lost 1 base and 5 bases respectively, with 9 bases between them. Written as DNA, the CDR3 is TGTGCCAGCAGCTTAGTGGGGGGAGACAATGAGCAGTTCTTC. Protein: CASSLVGGDNEQFF.

This clonotype has more than one count but fewer than ten. V usage is TRBV19 and J usage is TRBJ1-5; TRBD1 agrees at 8 bases. Germline V gene lookup returns CDR1 LNHDA and CDR2 SQIVND (reference sequence). J gave up 5 bases and V 6 bases, and 3 bases lay outside the gene matches. The CDR3 runs to 13 residues. Written as DNA, the CDR3 is TGTGCCAGTAGGGACAGGGTCCATCAGCCCCAGCATTTT. As protein: CASRDRVHQPQHF. Based on the CDR3 plus reference TRBV19 and TRBJ1-5, the full variable domain is DGGITQSPKYLFRKEGQNVTLSCEQNLNHDAMYWYRQDPGQGLRLIYYSQIVNDFQKGDIAEGYSVSREKKESFPLTVTSAQKNPTAFYLCASRDRVHQPQHFGDGTRLSIL.

The V call is TRBV3-1, the J call TRBJ2-7; D is tentatively TRBD1 or TRBD2 (5 bases each). V was pared by 4 bases and J by 2 bases, with 15 bases between. This CDR3 contains 15 residues. Germline lookup yields CDR1 LGHDT and CDR2 YNNKEL (reference sequence). CDR3 coding DNA: TGTGCCAGCAGCCCTCGCCCGGGACCTACCTACGAGCAGTACTTC. It encodes CASSPRPGPTYEQYF.

The rearrangement links TRBV7-2 to TRBJ2-7; 11 nucleotides match TRBD2. Trimming cost V 0 bases and J 6 bases; bases outside gene matches: 7. The CDR3 is 16 amino acids. CDR1 and CDR2 (germline): SGHTA, FQGNSA. The CDR3: CASSLAGTSGVSEQYF. The CDR3 DNA is TGTGCCAGCAGCTTAGCTGGGACTAGCGGAGTCTCCGAGCAGTACTTC.

This clonotype turned up a few times. The chain combines TRBV7-2 with TRBJ2-7; TRBD2 aligns across 9 bases. Germline V gene sequence: CDR1 SGHTA, CDR2 FQGNSA. The V gene end was trimmed by 2 bases and the J gene end by 6 bases; junction bases not matched to a gene: 5. This CDR3 is built from 14 residues. The CDR3, as DNA: TGTGCCAGCAGCTTATTAGCGGGAGATCCCGAGCAGTACTTC. The encoded protein is CASSLLAGDPEQYF.

The chain carries TRBV5-4 and TRBJ2-5; TRBD1 matches at 7 bases. The J segment lost 3 bases and the V segment lost 4 bases, leaving 6 bases of the junction unmatched. The CDR3 spans 14 residues. Germline V gene data show CDR1 as SGHNT and CDR2 as YYREEE (reference sequence). CDR3 in DNA: TGTGCCAGCAGCCTGAAACAGGGGAAAGAGACCCAGTACTTC. Amino acids: CASSLKQGKETQYF.

This clonotype was picked up a small number of times. The chain carries TRBV2 and TRBJ1-1, with D possibly matching TRBD1 (5 bases). Germline CDR1 is SNHLY and CDR2 is FYNNEI. The CDR3 runs to 13 residues. Trimming took off 7 bases at V and 1 base at J, with 10 bases between the two ends. The CDR3 is CASKRDRNTEAFF. As DNA, the CDR3 is TGTGCCAGCAAGCGAGACAGGAACACTGAAGCTTTCTTT. Full variable domain (outside the CDR3, taken from reference TRBV2 and TRBJ1-1): EPEVTQTPSHQVTQMGQEVILRCVPISNHLYFYWYRQILGQKVEFLVSFYNNEISEKSEIFDDQFSVERPDGSNFTLKIRSTKLEDSAMYFCASKRDRNTEAFFGQGTRLTVV.

The gene calls are TRBV27 and TRBJ2-3; unclear D gene. Germline V gene sequence: CDR1 MNHEY, CDR2 SMNVEV (reference sequence). The CDR3 extends over 14 amino acids. Trimming removed 0 bases from V and 2 bases from J, with 6 bases in between. CDR3 sequence: CASSLSAPTDTQYF. CDR3 in DNA: TGTGCCAGCAGTTTATCCGCGCCCACAGATACGCAGTATTTT.

The V call is TRBV10-1, the J call TRBJ2-7; TRBD1 matches 7 bases. With V trimmed by 6 bases and J by 9 bases, 14 bases remained unmatched. Per germline, CDR1 WNHNN and CDR2 SYGVQD (reference sequence). This CDR3 has 14 amino acids. CDR3 residues: CASSRDSSESVQYF. CDR3 coding DNA: TGCGCCAGCAGCCGGGACAGCTCCGAGAGTGTGCAGTACTTC.

This clonotype was seen many times. The gene calls are TRBV20-1 and TRBJ2-7, with 7 nucleotides matching TRBD2. Germline CDR1 and CDR2: DFQATT and SNEGSKA (reference sequence). The CDR3 totals 13 residues. J gave up 2 bases and V 0 bases, and 1 base lay outside the gene matches. This CDR3 is CSARDLAAYEQYF. DNA for the CDR3: TGCAGTGCTAGAGATCTAGCGGCCTACGAGCAGTACTTC.

The sample holds one count of this clonotype. This rearrangement joins TRBV6-1 to TRBJ1-4; no definite D call. The CDR3 consists of 14 residues. Germline CDR1 is MNHNS and CDR2 is SASEGT. Deletions cut 2 bases from V and 8 bases from J, with 12 bases between. CDR3 region: CASSEYEASEKLFF. CDR3 coding DNA: TGTGCCAGCAGTGAATACGAGGCCTCCGAAAAACTGTTTTTT.

This clonotype showed up just a few times. The CDR3 region has the DNA TGTGCCAGCAGCTTGCCCCAAAATACGCAGTATTTT. Residues: CASSLPQNTQYF. This chain joins TRBV5-6 and TRBJ2-3; D gene unclear. V was clipped by 1 base and J by 7 bases, with 7 bases between them. The CDR3 covers 12 residues. Looked up from germline, CDR1 is SGHDT and CDR2 is YYEEEE. Full variable domain (outside the CDR3, taken from reference TRBV5-6 and TRBJ2-3): DAGVTQSPTHLIKTRGQQVTLRCSPKSGHDTVSWYQQALGQGPQFIFQYYEEEERQRGNFPDRFSGHQFPNYSSELNVNALLLGDSALYLCASSLPQNTQYFGPGTRLTVL.

This clonotype was seen a handful of times. This chain joins TRBV11-2 and TRBJ2-7; D remains unclear. The length of the CDR3 is 14 residues. The germline V and J ends were trimmed by 6 bases and 0 bases, with 12 bases remaining between them. Germline V CDR1 and CDR2: SGHAT, FQNNGV. The CDR3 sequence is CASRKGFSSYEQYF. The DNA for the CDR3 is TGTGCCAGCAGGAAAGGTTTCAGCTCCTACGAGCAGTACTTC.

This clonotype was seen a few times. V usage is TRBV5-8 and J usage is TRBJ2-5, with 8 bases that match TRBD1. V gave up 4 bases and J gave up 5 bases; unmatched junction bases: 7. This CDR3 has 14 amino acids. Germline assignment: CDR1 SGHTS and CDR2 YDEGEE. The CDR3 region is CASSDGTGYETQYF. In nucleotides, the CDR3 is TGTGCCAGCAGCGACGGGACAGGTTATGAGACCCAGTACTTC.

This chain connects TRBV12-3 or TRBV12-4 to TRBJ1-2; TRBD1 matches 7 bases. The junction had 8 bases not matched to a gene; V was cut back by 6 bases and J by 4 bases. This CDR3 contains 14 residues. CDR3 coding DNA: TGTGCCAGCAGGCCCGGGGGACAGCCCTATGGCTACACCTTC. Amino acid sequence: CASRPGGQPYGYTF.

This clonotype came up a few times. This sequence joins TRBV11-2 and TRBJ1-3; D is uncertain. Germline V gene data show CDR1 as SGHAT and CDR2 as FQNNGV. The CDR3 contains 15 residues. The ends were cut back, 5 bases at V and 2 bases at J, with 13 bases in the middle. The CDR3 sequence: CASSIQGTTGNTIYF. The CDR3 DNA is TGTGCCAGCAGCATCCAAGGAACCACTGGAAACACCATATATTTT.

This clonotype has just a few counts. This chain links TRBV25-1 with TRBJ2-7; D may be TRBD1 (6 bases). V lost 6 bases and J 3 bases, leaving 15 bases between the germline ends. CDR1 MGHDK and CDR2 SYGVNS come from the germline V gene. This CDR3 region has 14 residues. The CDR3 loop is CASSQQGSFYEQYF. The CDR3 DNA reads TGTGCCAGCAGCCAACAGGGATCTTTCTACGAGCAGTACTTC.

This clonotype appeared a few times. The rearrangement joins TRBV20-1 to TRBJ1-5, with D perhaps matching TRBD1 (5 bases). CDR1 DFQATT and CDR2 SNEGSKA come from the germline V gene (reference sequence). The V end was cut by 3 bases, the J end by 1 base, with 7 bases between. CDR3 length: 13 amino acids. CDR3 sequence: CSASRDSNQPQHF. The CDR3 DNA follows: TGCAGTGCTAGTAGGGACAGCAATCAGCCCCAGCATTTT.